The 20 T cell receptor beta chains listed next were all sequenced from one sample in a study of a mutant IDH1 vaccine in newly diagnosed glioma. As for time point: baseline, week 1 (first vaccination visit). Regarding treatment: pre-vaccination baseline after standard-of-care therapy. Profiled with immunoSEQ multiplex PCR; TCRdb holds only in-frame clones, not every one. This table holds about 98,000 clones, about 87% found once. The source was PBMCs, collected from a glioma patient treated with radiotherapy, temozolomide or both. Every receptor here comes from a woman in her 50s with glioma.

The J gene is TRBJ2-1, the V gene TRBV7-9, with D maybe TRBD1 (6 bases). The V end lost 2 bases, the J end lost 10 bases, and 15 bases lay between the germline ends. This CDR3 region has 14 residues. CDR1 is SEHNR, CDR2 FQNEAQ, per germline (reference sequence). CDR3 protein: CASSLKSGALEQFF. For the CDR3, the DNA is TGTGCCAGCAGCTTAAAATCAGGGGCTCTAGAGCAGTTCTTC.

The rearrangement uses TRBV7-6 and TRBJ2-7; the D gene is possibly TRBD1 (6 bases). The ends were cut back, 5 bases at V and 2 bases at J, with 16 bases in the middle. The CDR3 spans 15 residues. In germline, CDR1 is SGHVS, CDR2 FNYEAQ. CDR3 loop: CASSPGTTSTYEQYF. In nucleotides, the CDR3 is TGTGCCAGCAGCCCGGGGACAACCTCGACCTACGAGCAGTACTTC.

The chain recombines TRBV6-6 with TRBJ2-1; no clear D gene. The CDR3 is 12 residues long. The V end lost 5 bases, the J end lost 7 bases, and 9 bases lay between the germline ends. CDR1 MNHNY and CDR2 SVGAGI come from the germline V gene (reference sequence). CDR3 protein: CASSQGWNEQFF. The CDR3 DNA reads as TGTGCCAGCAGTCAAGGGTGGAATGAGCAGTTCTTC.

The chain combines TRBV9 with TRBJ2-1, with D unresolved. The ends were cut back, 0 bases at V and 10 bases at J, with 5 bases in the middle. Germline V gene data show CDR1 as SGDLS and CDR2 as YYNGEE. CDR3 length equals 11 residues. This chain's CDR3 is CASSVGLEQFF. CDR3 DNA: TGTGCCAGCAGCGTAGGTTTAGAGCAGTTCTTC.

This chain's CDR3 is CASSQEGENTEAFF. The DNA of the CDR3 is TGTGCCAGCAGCCAAGAAGGGGAAAACACTGAAGCTTTCTTT. The V gene is TRBV4-2, the J gene TRBJ1-1, with a possible D match to TRBD1 (5 bases). Germline CDR1 is LGHNA and CDR2 is YNFKEQ. The CDR3 has 14 amino acids. V lost 0 bases and J 2 bases, leaving 7 bases between the germline ends.

This clone was recorded once. This chain joins TRBV7-8 and TRBJ2-1, with 14 nucleotides matching TRBD2. CDR3 length: 16 amino acids. Trimming at V came to 5 bases and at J to 4 bases, leaving 4 bases not matched to a gene. CDR1 and CDR2 (germline): SGHVS, FQNEAQ. DNA of the CDR3: TGTGCCAGCAGCCTCGGGACTAGCGGGAGATACAATGAGCAGTTCTTC. This gives the protein CASSLGTSGRYNEQFF.

The chain joins TRBV7-3 to TRBJ2-5, with TRBD1 matching over 7 bases. Germline-derived CDR1 and CDR2 are SGHTA and FQGTGA. With V trimmed by 5 bases and J by 2 bases, 8 bases remained unmatched. This CDR3 spans 15 amino acids. CDR3 residues: CASSAMGTVQETQYF. The CDR3 coding sequence is TGTGCCAGCAGCGCTATGGGGACAGTTCAAGAGACCCAGTACTTC.

The chain couples TRBV18 to TRBJ1-1; 7 nucleotides agree with TRBD1. The junction had 4 bases not matched to a gene; V was cut back by 5 bases and J by 4 bases. The germline gives CDR1 KGHSH, CDR2 LQKENI. This CDR3 is built from 13 residues. The DNA of the CDR3 is TGTGCCAGCTCAACGACAGGGCCCACTGAAGCTTTCTTT. Protein sequence: CASSTTGPTEAFF. Using reference TRBV18 and TRBJ1-1 for the parts outside the CDR3, the full variable domain is NAGVMQNPRHLVRRRGQEARLRCSPMKGHSHVYWYRQLPEEGLKFMVYLQKENIIDESGMPKERFSAEFPKEGPSILRIQQVVRGDSAAYFCASSTTGPTEAFFGQGTRLTVV.

This CDR3 is CASSPSGTTSYEQYF. CDR3 DNA sequence: TGTGCCAGCAGCCCGTCCGGGACTACCTCCTACGAGCAGTACTTC. The rearrangement links TRBV5-4 to TRBJ2-7; 7 bases line up with TRBD2. The CDR3 is 15 amino acids. The germline CDR1 and CDR2 sequences are SGHNT and YYREEE (reference sequence). The J segment lost 0 bases and the V segment lost 4 bases, leaving 7 bases of the junction unmatched. Complete variable domain (other parts from reference TRBV5-4 and TRBJ2-7): ETGVTQSPTHLIKTRGQQVTLRCSSQSGHNTVSWYQQALGQGPQFIFQYYREEENGRGNFPPRFSGLQFPNYSSELNVNALELDDSALYLCASSPSGTTSYEQYFGPGTRLTVT.

The genes are TRBV4-1 and TRBJ2-7; D is possibly TRBD1 (5 bases). Germline V lookup: CDR1 MGHRA, CDR2 YSYEKL. The V and J ends lost 3 bases and 4 bases respectively, with 10 bases between them. The CDR3 runs to 13 residues. The CDR3 region is CASSHQGAYEQYF. In DNA form, the CDR3 reads TGCGCCAGCAGCCACCAAGGGGCATACGAGCAGTACTTC.

The rearrangement links TRBV9 to TRBJ2-7; TRBD2 is a possible D gene (6 bases). CDR1 is SGDLS, CDR2 YYNGEE, per germline. The CDR3 runs to 15 residues. The V gene lost 0 bases and the J gene lost 5 bases, with 15 bases spanning the gap. This CDR3 reads CASSVAAGPGHEQYF. CDR3 DNA: TGTGCCAGCAGCGTAGCAGCGGGCCCAGGACACGAGCAGTACTTC. The full variable domain, its missing parts supplied by reference TRBV9 and TRBJ2-7, is DSGVTQTPKHLITATGQRVTLRCSPRSGDLSVYWYQQSLDQGLQFLIQYYNGEERAKGNILERFSAQQFPDLHSELNLSSLELGDSALYFCASSVAAGPGHEQYFGPGTRLTVT.

The rearrangement joins TRBV18 to TRBJ2-7; 7 bases align to TRBD1. From germline, CDR1 is KGHSH and CDR2 LQKENI. J lost 7 bases, V lost 4 bases, and 13 bases had no gene match. The CDR3 is made up of 15 amino acids. The CDR3 region is CASSQGAALSGEQYF. The CDR3 DNA reads TGTGCCAGCTCACAGGGGGCAGCTTTATCGGGGGAGCAGTACTTC.

In this sample, this clone turned up a few times. The chain combines TRBV27 with TRBJ1-1, with unresolved D. The V end was cut by 5 bases, the J end by 1 base, with 14 bases between. Germline loops: CDR1 MNHEY, CDR2 SMNVEV (reference sequence). The CDR3 loop spans 15 amino acids. This CDR3 reads CASSAGRYPNTEAFF. CDR3 coding DNA: TGTGCCAGCAGTGCTGGACGGTATCCGAACACTGAAGCTTTCTTT.

This chain uses TRBV9 with TRBJ2-1; 9 nucleotides align to TRBD2. The CDR3 is 14 residues long. CDR1 SGDLS and CDR2 YYNGEE come from the germline V gene. The trim removed 4 bases at V and 9 bases at J, leaving 8 bases unmatched. This chain's CDR3 is CASSRGGRGIEQFF. The DNA for the CDR3 is TGTGCCAGCAGCAGGGGCGGGAGGGGTATTGAGCAGTTCTTC.

This sequence joins TRBV6-5 and TRBJ2-5; D not certain. With 2 bases removed from V and 5 bases from J, the gap between germline ends came to 6 bases. The CDR3 sequence is 12 residues long. Germline CDR1 is MNHEY and CDR2 is SVGAGI. The CDR3 region has the DNA TGTGCCAGCAGTTACGATGGGGAGACCCAGTACTTC. Protein sequence: CASSYDGETQYF.

This clone was seen just once. This rearrangement joins TRBV7-9 to TRBJ2-1; no clear D gene. This CDR3 has 12 residues. Looked up from germline, CDR1 is SEHNR and CDR2 is FQNEAQ (reference sequence). V lost 5 bases, J lost 0 bases, and 2 bases lay in between. The CDR3 bases are TGTGCCAGCAGCACCTCCTACAATGAGCAGTTCTTC. It specifies CASSTSYNEQFF.

The chain links TRBV19 to TRBJ2-3; 12 bases fit TRBD2. The CDR3 is made up of 15 amino acids. With 6 bases clipped from V and 4 bases from J, the junction kept 5 bases outside the gene matches. Germline CDR1 reads LNHDA; CDR2 reads SQIVND (reference sequence). This CDR3 reads CASRELAGGPDTQYF. In nucleotides, the CDR3 is TGTGCCAGTAGAGAGCTAGCGGGAGGGCCAGATACGCAGTATTTT.

The J gene is TRBJ1-5, the V gene TRBV2; no reliable D call. Germline-derived CDR1 and CDR2 are SNHLY and FYNNEI. V dropped 7 bases and J dropped 6 bases, with 19 bases sitting between them. The CDR3 has 15 amino acids. DNA of the CDR3: TGTGCCAGCACCCTGGAACGCCTGGAGGTTCAGCCCCAGCATTTT. Its protein is CASTLERLEVQPQHF.

This rearrangement joins TRBV28 to TRBJ1-1; TRBD1 agrees at 7 bases. Unmatched junction bases numbered 4, after V lost 6 bases and J lost 0 bases. The CDR3 loop spans 14 amino acids. Germline V lookup: CDR1 MDHEN, CDR2 SYDVKM. In nucleotides, the CDR3 is TGTGCCAGCAGGCAGGGACAGTTGAACACTGAAGCTTTCTTT. Protein: CASRQGQLNTEAFF. The full variable domain, completed using reference TRBV28 and TRBJ1-1, is DVKVTQSSRYLVKRTGEKVFLECVQDMDHENMFWYRQDPGLGLRLIYFSYDVKMKEKGDIPEGYSVSREKKERFSLILESASTNQTSMYLCASRQGQLNTEAFFGQGTRLTVV.

This clone appeared a few times. V is TRBV9 and J is TRBJ1-2; unclear D gene. The CDR3 covers 14 residues. The germline CDR1 and CDR2 sequences are SGDLS and YYNGEE. V was cut by 0 bases and J by 4 bases, with 10 bases left in between. The CDR3 here is CASSVDGQFYGYTF. The CDR3 DNA sequence: TGTGCCAGCAGCGTAGACGGCCAATTCTATGGCTACACCTTC.